This TCR beta chain appears in the sequencing data of a study of T cell repertoires in cytomegalovirus infection. The overall study: As its CMV epitopes, the study selected recently identified HLA-C-restricted and well-studied HLA-B-restricted targets. Indications came from public TCR beta signatures; they pointed to CMV infection and to a matching HLA type. Overall study results and limits: Summed public TCR beta family frequency identified CMV carriers bearing the relevant HLA. It was HLA-C-restricted CMV-specific TCR beta clonotypes that dominated the response ex vivo.

Germline V gene lookup returns CDR1 LNHNV and CDR2 YYDKDF (reference sequence). Trimming left V 6 bases short and J 9 bases short, with 24 bases between. The CDR3 length is 16 residues. TCRdb used MiXCR to reprocess the reads, holding one entry per CDR3 protein. Here the sample spans some 130,000 distinct CDR3 sequences, more than 25% being singletons. Comment on this clonotype: The antigen remains unidentified.

The sequencing used CD8+ T cells from cultured PBMCs, collected from culture after CMV antigen stimulation. The source is a human donor in good health (CMV status not recorded). Some clones in this sample may be carry-over from other donors' samples. The chain combines TRBV15 with TRBJ2-1; TRBD1 or TRBD2 may be the D gene (6 bases each). The CDR3 spells CATRGAEGGRQSEQFF. The DNA for the CDR3 is TGTGCCACCAGAGGGGCAGAGGGGGGACGACAAAGTGAGCAGTTCTTC.